This is a list of T cell receptor beta chains from one sample in a study of T cell repertoires in cytomegalovirus infection. Via MiXCR, TCRdb re-called the reads, giving one row per CDR3 protein. Of 510,000 or so distinct CDR3 sequences in the sample, roughly 29% were seen once. The sample comprised PBMCs. Receptor source: a human donor in good health (CMV status not recorded). Some clones in this sample may be carry-over from other donors' samples. The CDR3 runs from the conserved cysteine through the conserved F or W. A D gene is named only where the DNA matches it firmly. Clone sizes are given selectively: once, few, many, or a class where the clone is expanded.

v_call	j_call	d_call	clone_size	cdr3_nt	cdr3_aa
TRBV7-2	TRBJ1-5	.	many	TGTGCCAGCAGCTTACAAAACAATCAGCCCCAGCATTTT	CASSLQNNQPQHF
TRBV19	TRBJ1-2	TRBD1	.	TGTGCCACGACGGGACAGAGGTATGGCTACACCTTC	CATTGQRYGYTF
TRBV28	TRBJ1-6	.	few	TGTGCCAGCAGTTTTGGCGAGAGGGGGAGCTCCTATAATTCACCCCTCCACTTT	CASSFGERGSSYNSPLHF
TRBV7-8	TRBJ2-7	TRBD1	.	TGTGCCAGCAGCCCCCACCCCTCCTACCGGGACAGGAACTCCTACGAGCAGTACTTC	CASSPHPSYRDRNSYEQYF
TRBV7-9	TRBJ2-1	.	.	TGTGCCAGCAGCCCCCGGGACGGTGCCTACAATGAGCAGTTCTTC	CASSPRDGAYNEQFF
TRBV4-1	TRBJ1-6	.	.	TGCGCCAGCAGCCAAGTCTTGGCCAGGGGTTCACCCCTCCACTTT	CASSQVLARGSPLHF
TRBV7-9	TRBJ1-5	.	few	TGTGCCAGCAGCTTAGGGGTGGGGGGCGATCAGCCCCAGCATTTT	CASSLGVGGDQPQHF
TRBV7-3	TRBJ2-5	.	many	TGTGCCAGCAGCGGGACTGGGTACCAAGAGACCCAGTACTTC	CASSGTGYQETQYF
TRBV7-2	TRBJ2-2	TRBD1	many	TGTGCCAGCAGCCAGCCCCAGGGGTGGGGACAGGGAACCGGGGAGCTGTTTTTT	CASSQPQGWGQGTGELFF
TRBV7-6	TRBJ2-6	.	many	TGTGCCAGCAGCTTAGAAGGACGCGGACCTGGGGCCAACGTCCTGACTTTC	CASSLEGRGPGANVLTF
TRBV6-2/TRBV6-3	TRBJ1-1	.	.	TGTGCCAGCAGTTACCAGGGGAGGACTGAAGCTTTCTTT	CASSYQGRTEAFF
TRBV19	TRBJ2-3	.	few	TGTGCCAGTAGTATGAGGTCGGGGGATACGCAGTATTTT	CASSMRSGDTQYF
TRBV12-3/TRBV12-4	TRBJ1-4	.	.	TGTGCCAGCTGCAAACCGAATGAAAAACTGTTTTTT	CASCKPNEKLFF
TRBV6-5	TRBJ2-7	.	few	TGTGCCAGCAGTTACCGTCAGACCTACGAGCAGTACTTC	CASSYRQTYEQYF
TRBV10-3	TRBJ1-6	.	few	TGTGCCATCAGTGAGGGCCTTGGCCCCCTCCACTTT	CAISEGLGPLHF
TRBV24-1	TRBJ1-5	TRBD1	.	TGTGCCACCAGTGAGGGGGACAGGTATCAGCCCCAGCATTTT	CATSEGDRYQPQHF
TRBV7-9	TRBJ2-2	TRBD1	.	TGTGCCAGCAGCTTAGCCCAAAAACCCTCGACAGGGGGCAATTCGAACACCGGGGAGCTGTTTTTT	CASSLAQKPSTGGNSNTGELFF
TRBV7-9	TRBJ1-5	.	few	TGTGCCAGCAGCTTAGGAAGGGTCGGTAATCAGCCCCAGCATTTT	CASSLGRVGNQPQHF